This passage covers 32 T cell receptor beta chains from one sample sequenced in a study of shared clonotypes between healthy human individuals. Sequencing used immunoSEQ multiplex PCR; TCRdb keeps in-frame clones, though not all of them. This repertoire shows around 1.6 million clones, 95% to 99% found once; its top ten account for roughly 0.45%. The sequenced sample was naive CD4+ T cells sorted from blood. The subset is: CD45RA+ positively selected. These receptors were collected from a man younger than 45 in good health.

The chain couples TRBV6-1 to TRBJ1-5; a possible D gene is TRBD1 (5 bases). The CDR3 length is 15 residues. Trimming pared 4 bases from V and 4 bases from J, leaving 14 bases between. CDR1 and CDR2 from the germline V gene are MNHNS and SASEGT. CDR3 region: CASSVTRDSNQPQHF. CDR3 nucleotides: TGTGCCAGCAGTGTGACCCGGGACTCGAATCAGCCCCAGCATTTT.

The chain is built from TRBV18 and TRBJ2-2; possible D gene TRBD2, 6 bases. Trimming left V 2 bases short and J 7 bases short, with 14 bases between. Germline assignment: CDR1 KGHSH and CDR2 LQKENI. The CDR3 consists of 15 residues. CDR3 residues: CASSPSSGVDGELFF. The CDR3 nucleotides read TGTGCCAGCTCACCATCGTCGGGGGTCGACGGGGAGCTGTTTTTT.

The chain recombines TRBV2 with TRBJ1-1; D unclear. The V gene lost 1 base and the J gene lost 1 base, with 7 bases spanning the gap. This CDR3 comprises 14 residues. Germline V lookup: CDR1 SNHLY, CDR2 FYNNEI. Here the CDR3 DNA reads TGTGCCAGCAGTGAAGGACCGGCGAACACTGAAGCTTTCTTT. It codes for CASSEGPANTEAFF.

The gene calls are TRBV6-5 and TRBJ2-5, with TRBD1 identical over 10 bases. The CDR3 extends over 16 amino acids. Germline CDR1 MNHEY, CDR2 SVGAGI. Germline trimming cut 0 bases from V and 1 base from J; bases unmatched to any gene: 2. The CDR3 sequence: CASSYSRTGGQETQYF. CDR3 DNA sequence: TGTGCCAGCAGTTACTCAAGGACAGGGGGCCAAGAGACCCAGTACTTC.

On this clone itself: The identical CDR3 is also encoded by other nucleotide sequences in the sample. J is TRBJ2-5 and V is TRBV18; weak D call: TRBD1 (6 bases). V dropped 6 bases and J dropped 3 bases, with 11 bases sitting between them. The CDR3 loop spans 13 amino acids. Germline V gene lookup returns CDR1 KGHSH and CDR2 LQKENI. The CDR3 loop reads CASSPTGKETQYF. The DNA of the CDR3 is TGTGCCAGCTCGCCGACAGGAAAAGAGACCCAGTACTTC.

The chain links TRBV6-6 to TRBJ1-1, with TRBD1 matching 9 bases. The CDR3 covers 14 residues. The J segment lost 8 bases and the V segment lost 8 bases, leaving 12 bases of the junction unmatched. Germline lookup yields CDR1 MNHNY and CDR2 SVGAGI (reference sequence). CDR3: CASSPRTGALEAFF. For the CDR3, the DNA is TGTGCCAGCTCCCCCCGGACAGGGGCACTCGAAGCTTTCTTT.

V usage is TRBV28 and J usage is TRBJ1-3; 7 bases align to TRBD1. The V and J ends lost 5 bases and 4 bases, in that order; junction bases with no gene match: 8. CDR1 is MDHEN and CDR2 is SYDVKM in the germline V gene. The CDR3 loop spans 15 amino acids. The CDR3 here is CASSEQGQRGNTIYF. The DNA of the CDR3 is TGTGCCAGCAGTGAACAGGGGCAGCGAGGAAACACCATATATTTT.

This clone has only one observation. The chain carries TRBV4-2 and TRBJ2-7, with D possibly being TRBD1 (5 bases). CDR1 and CDR2 from the germline V gene are LGHNA and YNFKEQ. V was shortened by 1 base and J by 4 bases, with 17 bases between the two germline ends. The CDR3 runs to 16 residues. The CDR3 reads CASSQVSQLRDYEQYF. In nucleotides, the CDR3 is TGTGCCAGCAGCCAAGTCTCCCAGCTCAGGGATTACGAGCAGTACTTC.

This rearrangement joins TRBV29-1 to TRBJ1-1; TRBD1 is a possible D gene (6 bases). Germline V CDR1 and CDR2: SQVTM, ANQGSEA. The CDR3 contains 13 residues. Trimming left V 6 bases short and J 0 bases short, with 11 bases between. The DNA for the CDR3 is TGCAGCGTCACAGACAGGATGAACACTGAAGCTTTCTTT. This codes for CSVTDRMNTEAFF.

The chain has TRBV6-5 and TRBJ2-7; 10 bases are shared with TRBD2. Germline V gives CDR1 MNHEY, CDR2 SVGAGI. Trimming at V came to 7 bases and at J to 0 bases, leaving 6 bases not matched to a gene. The CDR3 has 15 residues. In nucleotides, the CDR3 is TGTGCCAGCACCAGGACTAGCGGCAGCTCCTACGAGCAGTACTTC. It codes for CASTRTSGSSYEQYF.

The chain employs TRBV10-1 and TRBJ2-7, with D unclear. Per the germline V gene, CDR1 is WNHNN and CDR2 is SYGVQD (reference sequence). V lost 3 bases and J lost 5, with 14 bases in between. This CDR3 has 14 amino acids. CDR3: CASSDSSHTDEQYF. The CDR3 coding sequence is TGCGCCAGCAGTGACTCCAGTCACACAGACGAGCAGTACTTC.

The rearrangement joins TRBV10-1 to TRBJ2-7; TRBD1 agrees at 7 bases. Germline V gene data show CDR1 as WNHNN and CDR2 as SYGVQD (reference sequence). The CDR3 totals 14 residues. V was pared by 6 bases and J by 3 bases, with 8 bases of the junction left unmatched. The CDR3 loop reads CASRPIRDSYEQYF. DNA for the CDR3: TGCGCCAGCAGGCCTATCCGGGACAGCTACGAGCAGTACTTC.

The chain has TRBV29-1 and TRBJ2-7; TRBD2 aligns across 8 bases. V lost 7 bases and J lost 0; bases outside the gene matches: 5. The V gene's germline CDR1 is SQVTM and CDR2 ANQGSEA. This CDR3 spans 13 amino acids. The DNA for the CDR3 is TGCAGCGCCAAGAGCGGGAGCTCCTACGAGCAGTACTTC. Protein sequence: CSAKSGSSYEQYF.

The table lists this clone with a few counts. The chain links TRBV5-4 to TRBJ1-5, with a tentative D call TRBD1 (5 bases). Germline assignment: CDR1 SGHNT and CDR2 YYREEE (reference sequence). The CDR3 runs 14 residues. V dropped 0 bases and J dropped 7 bases, with 11 bases sitting between them. CDR3 sequence: CASSLAGTHQPQHF. For the CDR3, the DNA is TGTGCCAGCAGCTTGGCAGGGACCCACCAGCCCCAGCATTTT. Using reference TRBV5-4 and TRBJ1-5 for the parts outside the CDR3, the full variable domain is ETGVTQSPTHLIKTRGQQVTLRCSSQSGHNTVSWYQQALGQGPQFIFQYYREEENGRGNFPPRFSGLQFPNYSSELNVNALELDDSALYLCASSLAGTHQPQHFGDGTRLSIL.

The gene calls are TRBV5-5 and TRBJ2-1; possibly TRBD1 or TRBD2 for D (5 bases each). V lost 0 bases to trimming and J lost 4 bases, with 17 bases between them. The CDR3 extends over 17 amino acids. Germline CDR1 reads SGHKS; CDR2 reads YYEKEE (reference sequence). CDR3 coding DNA: TGTGCCAGCAGCTTGGTCTGGGGCGGGCAGCCGTACAATGAGCAGTTCTTC. It specifies CASSLVWGGQPYNEQFF.

This clone has a single count. The chain carries TRBV6-4 and TRBJ2-3; D is tentatively TRBD1 or TRBD2 (5 bases each). The CDR3 is 13 amino acids. Germline V gives CDR1 MRHNA, CDR2 SNTAGT. With 7 bases removed from V and 4 bases from J, the gap between germline ends came to 12 bases. Here the CDR3 DNA reads TGTGCCAGCAACTTTGAGGGGTCAGATACGCAGTATTTT. This gives the protein CASNFEGSDTQYF.

This chain uses TRBV9 with TRBJ2-1, with TRBD2 as a possible D gene (5 bases). Germline CDR1 is SGDLS and CDR2 is YYNGEE. Trimming pared 2 bases from V and 1 base from J, leaving 13 bases between. This CDR3 spans 16 amino acids. The CDR3: CASSVASGLSYNEQFF. For the CDR3, the DNA is TGTGCCAGCAGCGTGGCCTCGGGGTTATCCTACAATGAGCAGTTCTTC.

This sequence joins TRBV5-1 and TRBJ2-5; 8 nucleotides line up with TRBD2. Germline loops: CDR1 SGHRS, CDR2 YFSETQ. The trim removed 2 bases at V and 5 bases at J, leaving 17 bases unmatched. The CDR3 is made up of 18 amino acids. CDR3 sequence: CASSFLLPGLGFGETQYF. CDR3 bases: TGCGCCAGCAGCTTTTTACTCCCGGGACTAGGATTTGGGGAGACCCAGTACTTC.

This chain connects TRBV7-2 to TRBJ2-7, with 7 bases that match TRBD1. Germline CDR1 is SGHTA and CDR2 is FQGNSA. CDR3 length: 14 residues. Trimming cost V 5 bases and J 3 bases; bases outside gene matches: 7. The CDR3 loop is CASSNGTAYYEQYF. The CDR3 DNA follows: TGTGCCAGCAGCAATGGGACAGCATACTACGAGCAGTACTTC.

The J gene is TRBJ2-3, the V gene TRBV29-1; TRBD2 aligns across 7 bases. Trimming took 5 bases from V and 3 from J; bases not matched to a gene: 5. Germline assignment: CDR1 SQVTM and CDR2 ANQGSEA. CDR3 length: 13 amino acids. The CDR3 spells CSVCPAGTDTQYF. The CDR3 DNA sequence: TGCAGCGTTTGCCCAGCGGGGACAGATACGCAGTATTTT.

The V call is TRBV30, the J call TRBJ2-1; tentatively, D is TRBD2 (5 bases). The CDR3 length is 15 residues. The V and J ends lost 4 bases and 0 bases respectively, with 13 bases between them. The germline V gene encodes CDR1 GTSNPN and CDR2 SVGIG (reference sequence). The CDR3 loop is CAWKLSGSSYNEQFF. CDR3 DNA sequence: TGTGCCTGGAAGTTATCGGGAAGCTCCTACAATGAGCAGTTCTTC. The variable domain in full, completed from reference TRBV30 and TRBJ2-1, reads SQTIHQWPATLVQPVGSPLSLECTVEGTSNPNLYWYRQAAGRGLQLLFYSVGIGQISSEVPQNLSASRPQDRQFILSSKKLLLSDSGFYLCAWKLSGSSYNEQFFGPGTRLTVL.

The chain recombines TRBV19 with TRBJ1-5, with unresolved D. Germline CDR1 LNHDA, CDR2 SQIVND (reference sequence). V lost 2 bases and J lost 5, with 7 bases in between. The CDR3 spans 13 residues. The CDR3: CASSIRVYQPQHF. CDR3 in DNA: TGTGCCAGTAGTATACGGGTCTATCAGCCCCAGCATTTT.

Notes on this clone: Other DNA sequences in the same sample also yield this CDR3. The chain is built from TRBV18 and TRBJ2-3, with D tentatively TRBD1 or TRBD2 (5 bases each). Germline V gene sequence: CDR1 KGHSH, CDR2 LQKENI. The CDR3 covers 13 residues. Trimming took 3 bases from V and 4 from J, leaving 8 bases between them. The CDR3 DNA reads as TGTGCCAGCTCACCCCGGGGCTCAGATACGCAGTATTTT. Amino acid sequence: CASSPRGSDTQYF.

This clone has just one count. The chain uses TRBV27 and TRBJ1-2; D may be TRBD1 (5 bases). In germline, CDR1 is MNHEY, CDR2 SMNVEV (reference sequence). The V end lost 6 bases, the J end lost 5 bases, and 13 bases lay between the germline ends. The CDR3 totals 13 residues. CDR3 nucleotides: TGTGCCAGCAGACGGGGGTTCGGGTATGGCTACACCTTC. It specifies CASRRGFGYGYTF.

This chain joins TRBV27 and TRBJ2-7, with 8 bases aligning to TRBD1. J lost 3 bases, V lost 6 bases, and 10 bases had no gene match. The CDR3 extends over 15 amino acids. CDR1 is MNHEY, CDR2 SMNVEV, per germline (reference sequence). Here the CDR3 reads CASSSYQGANYEQYF. The DNA of the CDR3 is TGTGCCAGCAGCTCCTATCAGGGGGCTAACTACGAGCAGTACTTC.

V usage is TRBV6-5 and J usage is TRBJ1-1; TRBD1 matches 8 bases. The CDR3 has 14 residues. Germline lookup yields CDR1 MNHEY and CDR2 SVGAGI. The V gene end was trimmed by 8 bases and the J gene end by 7 bases; junction bases not matched to a gene: 12. The CDR3 DNA reads as TGTGCCAGCGGACGGACAGGGATCTTAAATGAAGCTTTCTTT. This translates into CASGRTGILNEAFF.

The rearrangement joins TRBV5-1 to TRBJ2-7; D assignment may be TRBD1 or TRBD2 (5 bases each). Germline CDR1 and CDR2: SGHRS and YFSETQ. CDR3 length equals 18 residues. V was cut by 3 bases and J by 1 base, with 23 bases left in between. CDR3 coding DNA: TGCGCCAGCAGCTGGGGCTTAAAACCGGGACCGGGGTCCTACGAGCAGTACTTC. Protein: CASSWGLKPGPGSYEQYF. Using reference TRBV5-1 and TRBJ2-7 for the parts outside the CDR3, the full variable domain is KAGVTQTPRYLIKTRGQQVTLSCSPISGHRSVSWYQQTPGQGLQFLFEYFSETQRNKGNFPGRFSGRQFSNSRSEMNVSTLELGDSALYLCASSWGLKPGPGSYEQYFGPGTRLTVT.

This chain joins TRBV6-4 and TRBJ2-3, with unresolved D. Germline CDR1 reads MRHNA; CDR2 reads SNTAGT. V was trimmed by 0 bases and J by 4 bases, leaving 5 bases between them. The CDR3 covers 13 residues. The CDR3 sequence is CASSDSLADTQYF. The CDR3 bases are TGTGCCAGCAGTGACTCGTTAGCAGATACGCAGTATTTT.

The chain is built from TRBV7-9 and TRBJ2-1, with D tentatively TRBD1 or TRBD2 (5 bases each). There are 16 residues in the CDR3. V dropped 5 bases and J dropped 5 bases, with 19 bases sitting between them. CDR1 and CDR2 from the germline V gene are SEHNR and FQNEAQ (reference sequence). The CDR3 DNA follows: TGTGCCAGCAGCCCCCTGGCAGGAGAGGGGCACAATGAGCAGTTCTTC. Translation gives CASSPLAGEGHNEQFF.

The V call is TRBV11-2, the J call TRBJ2-7; tentative D call: TRBD1 (5 bases). The CDR3 runs 13 residues. With 3 bases removed from V and 4 bases from J, the gap between germline ends came to 10 bases. Germline CDR1 is SGHAT and CDR2 is FQNNGV. The CDR3 sequence is CASSFLGAYEQYF. DNA of the CDR3: TGTGCCAGCAGCTTTCTAGGGGCGTACGAGCAGTACTTC.

J is TRBJ1-5 and V is TRBV2, with D hard to call. The CDR3 runs to 13 residues. The germline CDR1 and CDR2 sequences are SNHLY and FYNNEI. The V end was cut by 3 bases, the J end by 6 bases, with 9 bases between. As DNA, the CDR3 is TGTGCCAGCAGTGATGAGGGTGGTCAGCCCCAGCATTTT. Translated: CASSDEGGQPQHF.

The rearrangement uses TRBV15 and TRBJ2-5; D is undetermined. Between the trimmed V and J ends, which lost 0 bases and 5 bases, there was a span of 13 bases. This CDR3 contains 15 residues. Per germline, CDR1 LNHNV and CDR2 YYDKDF (reference sequence). CDR3 sequence reads: CATSRDIDGVETQYF. The CDR3 DNA is TGTGCCACCAGCAGAGATATTGACGGAGTGGAGACCCAGTACTTC. The full variable domain, rest sourced from reference TRBV15 and TRBJ2-5, is DAMVIQNPRYQVTQFGKPVTLSCSQTLNHNVMYWYQQKSSQAPKLLFHYYDKDFNNEADTPDNFQSRRPNTSFCFLDIRSPGLGDTAMYLCATSRDIDGVETQYFGPGTRLLVL.